The table lists the clone carrying this T cell receptor (beta chain) with many counts. Its antigen is as yet unknown. Using RNA template, CDR3s of TCR alpha and beta were amplified with iRepertoire arm-PCR. Input was 100-400 ng of tissue mRNA or PBMC total RNA. MiXCR, run by TCRdb on the multiplex PCR reads, gives a single entry per CDR3 protein. The table shows 90,000 to 100,000 distinct CDR3 sequences, with roughly 37% occurring only once. The data derive from a study of glioma-infiltrating T cells. Study conclusions and caveats: Above-expected tissue-blood divergence occurred in all gliomas, most in low-grade ones. Tissue and blood shared very few CDR3 sequences.

Sequencing was carried out using glioma tissue, nonneoplastic brain tissue, or PBMCs (not recorded which). This TCR came from a human donor with low-grade glioma or glioblastoma, undergoing nonglioma brain surgery, or in good health (not recorded which).

The CDR3 region is CASSYRGGLAGASEYF. Here the CDR3 DNA reads TGTGCCAGCAGTTATCGCGGAGGACTAGCGGGAGCTAGTGAGTACTTC. The chain links TRBV6-6 to TRBJ2-7; 13 nucleotides align to TRBD2. V trimming: 3 bases; J trimming: 11 bases; junction bases outside the gene matches: 13. This CDR3 has 16 amino acids. The germline CDR1 and CDR2 sequences are MNHNY and SVGAGI (reference sequence).